These 11 T cell receptor beta chains share one sample of origin, sequenced in a study of cytomegalovirus exposure and HLA in healthy donors. Primers included in the PCR were 60 Vbeta and 13 Jbeta primers. Sequencing was performed with immunoSEQ multiplex PCR; in TCRdb, only in-frame clones are kept and a portion is missing. The data hold some 140,000 clones, with approximately 79% observed a single time. Sequencing was performed on PBMCs. The receptors were sampled from a man aged 40-49 years in good health and CMV-seropositive.

This rearrangement joins TRBV6-5 to TRBJ1-4; D might be TRBD1 (5 bases). V gave up 5 bases and J gave up 7 bases, with 17 bases separating them. This CDR3 has 15 amino acids. CDR1 is MNHEY and CDR2 is SVGAGI in the germline V gene. The CDR3 region has the DNA TGTGCCAGCAGTCGTAAAGGGGCGAGACTTGAAAAACTGTTTTTT. Protein product: CASSRKGARLEKLFF.

The gene calls are TRBV10-3 and TRBJ2-1, with D unclear. Germline V gene data show CDR1 as ENHRY and CDR2 as SYGVKD. The CDR3 is 13 residues long. V lost 6 bases, J lost 2 bases, and 8 bases lay in between. CDR3 loop: CAISPTTYNEQFF. In DNA, the CDR3 is TGTGCCATCAGCCCTACTACCTACAATGAGCAGTTCTTC.

The chain joins TRBV19 to TRBJ2-1; D gene ambiguous. Trimming took 3 bases from V and 0 from J, leaving 6 bases between them. The V gene's germline CDR1 is LNHDA and CDR2 SQIVND (reference sequence). The CDR3 covers 14 residues. The CDR3 sequence is CASSIASSYNEQFF. CDR3 sequence (DNA): TGTGCCAGTAGTATTGCGAGCTCCTACAATGAGCAGTTCTTC.

The rearrangement uses TRBV27 and TRBJ1-6; 9 bases are a match to TRBD1. The V and J ends lost 6 bases and 5 bases, in that order; junction bases with no gene match: 2. The CDR3 is 14 amino acids. Germline V CDR1 and CDR2: MNHEY, SMNVEV (reference sequence). For the CDR3, the DNA is TGTGCCAGCAGAAGGACAGGGGATAATTCACCCCTCCACTTT. Protein sequence: CASRRTGDNSPLHF.

This chain connects TRBV5-1 to TRBJ1-1; tentatively, D is TRBD1 (5 bases). Germline CDR1 SGHRS, CDR2 YFSETQ. The CDR3 extends over 12 amino acids. V dropped 7 bases and J dropped 4 bases, with 11 bases sitting between them. In DNA, the CDR3 is TGCGCCAGCCAGGGTTCGGCCACTGAAGCTTTCTTT. Protein: CASQGSATEAFF.

This chain links TRBV6-5 with TRBJ2-7; D is unclear. The CDR3 sequence is 15 residues long. The germline gives CDR1 MNHEY, CDR2 SVGAGI. V lost 0 bases and J lost 2, with 11 bases in between. CDR3 residues: CASSYSYPNTYEQYF. The CDR3, as DNA: TGTGCCAGCAGTTACTCCTACCCAAATACCTACGAGCAGTACTTC.

This chain links TRBV5-4 with TRBJ1-2; maybe TRBD1 (6 bases). Trimming took 0 bases from V and 3 from J, leaving 9 bases between them. Germline assignment: CDR1 SGHNT and CDR2 YYREEE (reference sequence). This CDR3 region has 14 residues. CDR3 nucleotide sequence: TGTGCCAGCAGCTTGGAAGGGGGATACTATGGCTACACCTTC. Translated, it gives CASSLEGGYYGYTF.

V is TRBV10-3 and J is TRBJ2-7, with a possible D match to TRBD1 (6 bases). Germline V gene sequence: CDR1 ENHRY, CDR2 SYGVKD. This CDR3 contains 13 residues. Trimming removed 6 bases from V and 2 bases from J, with 11 bases in between. The CDR3: CAISKDSPYEQYF. For the CDR3, the DNA is TGTGCCATCAGCAAGGACAGCCCCTACGAGCAGTACTTC.

CDR3 DNA sequence: TGCAGCGTCAAGGGTCTCCAGGGCAGGCCTGACGAGCAGTACTTC. It specifies CSVKGLQGRPDEQYF. This chain uses TRBV29-1 with TRBJ2-7, with D possibly TRBD1 on 5 matching bases. Per the germline V gene, CDR1 is SQVTM and CDR2 is ANQGSEA. V was trimmed by 6 bases and J by 5 bases, leaving 23 bases between them. CDR3 length equals 15 residues.

This clone turned up a few times. V gene TRBV7-9 combines with J gene TRBJ1-6; perhaps TRBD1 as D (5 bases). CDR3 length: 15 amino acids. V was shortened by 1 base and J by 7 bases, with 11 bases between the two germline ends. Germline V gives CDR1 SEHNR, CDR2 FQNEAQ (reference sequence). The CDR3 is CASSLGRGRNSPLHF. The DNA for the CDR3 is TGTGCCAGCAGCTTAGGAAGGGGTAGGAATTCACCCCTCCACTTT.

This rearrangement joins TRBV5-1 to TRBJ1-1; the D gene is possibly TRBD1 (5 bases). Between the trimmed V and J ends, which lost 2 bases and 4 bases, there was a span of 12 bases. The CDR3 has 14 amino acids. Germline V lookup: CDR1 SGHRS, CDR2 YFSETQ. In DNA, the CDR3 is TGCGCCAGCAGCTTTATAGGAGGGGCCACTGAAGCTTTCTTT. Residues: CASSFIGGATEAFF.